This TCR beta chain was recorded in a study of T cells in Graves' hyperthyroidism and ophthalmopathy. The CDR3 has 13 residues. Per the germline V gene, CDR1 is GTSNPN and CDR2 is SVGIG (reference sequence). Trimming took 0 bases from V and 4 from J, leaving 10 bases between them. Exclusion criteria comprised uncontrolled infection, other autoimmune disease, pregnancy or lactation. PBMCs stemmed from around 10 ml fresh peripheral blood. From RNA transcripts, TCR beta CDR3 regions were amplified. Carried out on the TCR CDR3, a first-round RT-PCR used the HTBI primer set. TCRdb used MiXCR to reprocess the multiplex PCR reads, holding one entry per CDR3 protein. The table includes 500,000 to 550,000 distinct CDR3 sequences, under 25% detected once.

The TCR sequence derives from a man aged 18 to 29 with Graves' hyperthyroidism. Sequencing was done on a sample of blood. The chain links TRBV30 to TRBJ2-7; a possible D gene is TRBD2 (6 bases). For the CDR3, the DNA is TGTGCCTGGAGTGTGGTCGGGGGATACGAGCAGTACTTC. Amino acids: CAWSVVGGYEQYF.